The 17 T cell receptor beta chains in this list originate from one sample, sequenced in a study of T cell changes during pregnancy in multiple sclerosis (dated by TCRdb to between 2018 and 2021). Preparation of the library involved the immunoSEQ multiplex PCR assay. TCRdb stores this immuneACCESS table with in-frame sequences only. Part of the clones is absent; in the studies checked, under half of the shortfall reflects unresolved V genes, and no reason is known for the rest. The sample table holds about 40,000 clones, of which roughly nine tenths were seen once. In total, the top ten clones hold less than 0.9% of the sample. Sequences were derived from CD4+ T cells from peripheral blood mononuclear cells, sampled before pregnancy. These receptors were collected from a female donor with multiple sclerosis, enrolled in a pregnancy study.

The chain carries TRBV2 and TRBJ2-1, with 9 positions matching TRBD2. After removal of 4 bases from V and 4 bases from J, the junction contained 8 bases not matched to a gene. CDR3 length: 16 residues. Per the germline V gene, CDR1 is SNHLY and CDR2 is FYNNEI. The CDR3 nucleotides are TGTGCCAGCAGTGGAATGGCGGGAGGGTTTTACAATGAGCAGTTCTTC. Its protein product is CASSGMAGGFYNEQFF.

This chain joins TRBV10-3 and TRBJ2-1; tentative D call: TRBD2 (5 bases). CDR1 is ENHRY and CDR2 is SYGVKD in the germline V gene. The V gene lost 4 bases and the J gene lost 9 bases, with 13 bases spanning the gap. The CDR3 has 13 amino acids. CDR3 nucleotides: TGTGCCATCAGTGTAAACCCGGGGAGTGAGCAGTTCTTC. It translates to CAISVNPGSEQFF.

This chain connects TRBV7-2 to TRBJ1-1, with unresolved D. Germline assignment: CDR1 SGHTA and CDR2 FQGNSA. V was cut by 3 bases and J by 1 base, with 12 bases left in between. The CDR3 is 15 amino acids. The CDR3 is CASSFPLSRNTEAFF. The DNA of the CDR3 is TGTGCCAGCAGCTTTCCCCTGTCGCGGAACACTGAAGCTTTCTTT.

V is TRBV14 and J is TRBJ2-1, with D uncertain. The CDR3 consists of 16 residues. V was shortened by 9 bases and J by 0 bases, with 18 bases between the two germline ends. Germline CDR1 SGHDN, CDR2 FVKESK. CDR3 bases: TGTGCCAGGACAAACGAACGGCTACCCTCCTACAATGAGCAGTTCTTC. Amino acids: CARTNERLPSYNEQFF.

The chain joins TRBV27 to TRBJ2-1; 10 positions match TRBD1. V was pared by 5 bases and J by 5 bases, with 9 bases of the junction left unmatched. The germline gives CDR1 MNHEY, CDR2 SMNVEV (reference sequence). This CDR3 contains 16 residues. CDR3 bases: TGTGCCAGCAGTGATTTTAGACAGGGGGCAAACAATGAGCAGTTCTTC. Protein: CASSDFRQGANNEQFF.

The chain has TRBV4-1 and TRBJ2-7; D gene ambiguous. This CDR3 has 16 amino acids. Trimming cost V 3 bases and J 5 bases, with 20 bases left between them. Germline CDR1 reads MGHRA; CDR2 reads YSYEKL. The CDR3 loop reads CASSQINLVSSDEQYF. CDR3 in DNA: TGCGCCAGCAGCCAGATTAACTTAGTATCCAGCGACGAGCAGTACTTC.

The rearrangement joins TRBV7-9 to TRBJ1-5, with 9 bases fitting TRBD1. With 6 bases clipped from V and 2 bases from J, the junction kept 8 bases outside the gene matches. This CDR3 region has 16 residues. Germline values: CDR1 SEHNR, CDR2 FQNEAQ (reference sequence). The CDR3 loop is CASSGPGQGGNQPQHF. In DNA form, the CDR3 reads TGTGCCAGCAGTGGACCGGGACAGGGAGGCAATCAGCCCCAGCATTTT.

The chain is built from TRBV27 and TRBJ2-2; 8 nucleotides match TRBD1. This CDR3 is built from 17 residues. The germline V gene encodes CDR1 MNHEY and CDR2 SMNVEV (reference sequence). The J segment lost 4 bases and the V segment lost 10 bases, leaving 17 bases of the junction unmatched. CDR3 sequence reads: CATRPGTGLLGTGELFF. Written as DNA, the CDR3 is TGTGCCACCCGTCCCGGGACAGGTCTCCTAGGCACCGGGGAGCTGTTTTTT.

The chain uses TRBV5-1 and TRBJ2-5; no clear D. This CDR3 has 14 residues. V shed 4 bases and J shed 1 base, with 11 bases lying between them. CDR1 is SGHRS, CDR2 YFSETQ, per germline. The CDR3 bases are TGCGCCAGCAGCCCGACAAGCCTCCAAGAGACCCAGTACTTC. This encodes CASSPTSLQETQYF.

The chain employs TRBV25-1 and TRBJ2-5; D is unresolved. Trimming shortened V by 2 bases and J by 7 bases, and 5 bases separated the two germline ends. The CDR3 length is 11 residues. In germline, CDR1 is MGHDK, CDR2 SYGVNS. CDR3 amino acids: CASSETVTQYF. In DNA, the CDR3 is TGTGCCAGCAGTGAAACGGTGACCCAGTACTTC.

CDR3 sequence: CASSSSGRVLNEQFF. The CDR3 DNA follows: TGTGCCAGCAGCTCGAGCGGGAGGGTTCTCAATGAGCAGTTCTTC. V usage is TRBV5-4 and J usage is TRBJ2-1, with TRBD2 matching 10 bases. From germline, CDR1 is SGHNT and CDR2 YYREEE (reference sequence). The CDR3 loop spans 15 amino acids. V shed 3 bases, J shed 6 bases, and the junction held 6 bases outside the gene matches.

V and J are TRBV19 and TRBJ2-4; 7 bases fit TRBD1. This CDR3 has 16 amino acids. Germline CDR1 reads LNHDA; CDR2 reads SQIVND (reference sequence). V was pared by 4 bases and J by 0 bases, with 6 bases of the junction left unmatched. The CDR3 DNA sequence: TGTGCCAGTAGTAGAAGACAGGGCCTAGCCAAAAACATTCAGTACTTC. Its protein product is CASSRRQGLAKNIQYF.

In this sample, this clone turned up once. The chain links TRBV18 to TRBJ1-1, with 7 bases lining up with TRBD1. The V and J ends lost 1 base and 2 bases, in that order; junction bases with no gene match: 10. This CDR3 comprises 17 residues. In germline, CDR1 is KGHSH, CDR2 LQKENI. The CDR3 nucleotides read TGTGCCAGCTCACCACGACAGGGAAGTTCGGGCAACACTGAAGCTTTCTTT. Its protein is CASSPRQGSSGNTEAFF.

J is TRBJ2-5 and V is TRBV6-4, with 14 nucleotides matching TRBD2. Germline trimming cut 4 bases from V and 4 bases from J; bases unmatched to any gene: 11. The germline V gene has CDR1 MRHNA and CDR2 SNTAGT. CDR3 length: 18 residues. CDR3 bases: TGTGCCAGCAGTGTTATTTTTCCGGGACTAGCGGGAGCAGAGACCCAGTACTTC. This sequence encodes CASSVIFPGLAGAETQYF.

The V and J genes are TRBV28 and TRBJ1-2; 12 positions agree with TRBD1. With V trimmed by 6 bases and J by 8 bases, 13 bases remained unmatched. The CDR3 has 16 amino acids. The germline gives CDR1 MDHEN, CDR2 SYDVKM. The CDR3, as DNA: TGTGCCAGCAGCCAAGCCGGGACAGGGGGCGTTGGGGGCTACACCTTC. It codes for CASSQAGTGGVGGYTF.

This clone was counted a single time. The chain couples TRBV2 to TRBJ1-1; maybe TRBD1 (5 bases). The V and J ends lost 5 bases and 2 bases respectively, with 9 bases between them. Germline V gives CDR1 SNHLY, CDR2 FYNNEI. The CDR3 runs to 13 residues. CDR3 sequence: CASSRDFNTEAFF. For the CDR3, the DNA is TGTGCCAGCAGTCGGGACTTTAACACTGAAGCTTTCTTT.

The V gene is TRBV28, the J gene TRBJ1-4, with TRBD1 identical over 8 bases. Unmatched junction bases numbered 13, after V lost 2 bases and J lost 8 bases. The CDR3 length is 17 residues. CDR1 is MDHEN and CDR2 is SYDVKM in the germline V gene. The CDR3 sequence: CASSLGIVDRVGEKLFF. CDR3 nucleotides: TGTGCCAGCAGTTTAGGCATAGTGGACAGGGTAGGGGAAAAACTGTTTTTT.